One and the same sample provided the 19 T cell receptor beta chains below, sequenced in a study of T cell responses to AZD1222 COVID-19 vaccine (dated by TCRdb to the early 2020s). Library construction relied on the immunoSEQ multiplex PCR assay. Held by TCRdb, this immuneACCESS table contains in-frame sequences only and omits some clones. Under half of the omission traces to an unresolved V gene where checked; the cause of the rest is unknown. The sample data list 100,000 to 150,000 clones, and 80% to 90% of these were observed just once. 4.5% to 6% of the sample belongs to the ten largest clones. This specimen's time point label, per the study, means: baseline before first vaccination. This specimen consisted of peripheral blood, obtained on day 0 of AZD1222 vaccination. The source of these receptors is an adult in good health.

This chain joins TRBV20-1 and TRBJ1-5, with 9 bases lining up with TRBD1. The germline CDR1 and CDR2 sequences are DFQATT and SNEGSKA (reference sequence). Trimming removed 3 bases from V and 1 base from J; junction bases left unmatched: 4. CDR3 length equals 15 residues. The CDR3 nucleotides are TGCAGTGCTAGTACAGGGGGCCCGAGCAATCAGCCCCAGCATTTT. This codes for CSASTGGPSNQPQHF.

This clone was seen once. This chain connects TRBV4-3 to TRBJ2-7; possible D gene TRBD1, 6 bases. Per germline, CDR1 LGHNA and CDR2 YSLEER. There are 16 residues in the CDR3. Trimming cost V 0 bases and J 2 bases, with 14 bases left between them. The CDR3 region has the DNA TGCGCCAGCAGCCAAGATCGGTCACAGGGAACCTACGAGCAGTACTTC. Amino acid sequence: CASSQDRSQGTYEQYF.

The V call is TRBV5-1, the J call TRBJ1-2; the match to TRBD1 covers 7 bases. This CDR3 comprises 14 residues. Germline V gene data show CDR1 as SGHRS and CDR2 as YFSETQ. V trimming: 3 bases; J trimming: 4 bases; junction bases outside the gene matches: 6. The CDR3 loop reads CASSSLGQVYGYTF. CDR3 DNA sequence: TGCGCCAGCAGCTCTTTAGGACAGGTCTATGGCTACACCTTC. Complete variable domain (other parts from reference TRBV5-1 and TRBJ1-2): KAGVTQTPRYLIKTRGQQVTLSCSPISGHRSVSWYQQTPGQGLQFLFEYFSETQRNKGNFPGRFSGRQFSNSRSEMNVSTLELGDSALYLCASSSLGQVYGYTFGSGTRLTVV.

This chain connects TRBV27 to TRBJ1-3, with D hard to call. CDR3 length equals 15 residues. Trimming took off 6 bases at V and 4 bases at J, with 16 bases between the two ends. Germline V lookup: CDR1 MNHEY, CDR2 SMNVEV (reference sequence). The CDR3 nucleotides are TGTGCCAGCAGCCGTACGTGGGTGGCCGGAAACACCATATATTTT. This encodes CASSRTWVAGNTIYF.

The chain is built from TRBV7-2 and TRBJ2-5; D uncertain. V lost 3 bases and J lost 5, with 10 bases in between. The CDR3 length is 13 residues. CDR1 is SGHTA and CDR2 is FQGNSA in the germline V gene. CDR3: CASSFPGLETQYF. The CDR3, as DNA: TGTGCCAGCAGCTTTCCGGGTTTGGAGACCCAGTACTTC.

V and J are TRBV6-2 or TRBV6-3 and TRBJ2-7; D is possibly TRBD2 (7 bases). V lost 2 bases and J lost 0, with 11 bases in between. CDR1 is MNHEY, CDR2 SVGEGT, per germline. The CDR3 is 15 amino acids. The CDR3 loop is CASSYGAGASYEQYF. In DNA form, the CDR3 reads TGTGCCAGCAGTTACGGGGCGGGGGCCTCCTACGAGCAGTACTTC.

This clone was seen a single time. This chain uses TRBV27 with TRBJ2-7; the match to TRBD1 covers 12 bases. Unmatched junction bases numbered 7, after V lost 6 bases and J lost 7 bases. This CDR3 region has 14 residues. From germline, CDR1 is MNHEY and CDR2 SMNVEV (reference sequence). The CDR3 nucleotides read TGTGCCAGCAGCCTGGGACAGGGGGCACGAGAGCAGTACTTC. This codes for CASSLGQGAREQYF.

The gene calls are TRBV10-3 and TRBJ1-3; D remains ambiguous. Germline CDR1 reads ENHRY; CDR2 reads SYGVKD. V lost 4 bases, J lost 9 bases, and 7 bases lay in between. The CDR3 spans 11 residues. The CDR3 DNA reads TGTGCCATCAGTGGGGAGAGCACCATATATTTT. Amino acids: CAISGESTIYF.

In DNA form, the CDR3 reads TGTGCCAGCAGCCCTCTAGGAAACACCATATATTTT. This translates into CASSPLGNTIYF. V is TRBV3-1 (or the pseudogene TRBV3-2) and J is TRBJ1-3; unclear D gene. V shed 4 bases and J shed 4 bases, with 5 bases lying between them. CDR1 and CDR2 (germline): LGHDT, YNNKEL (reference sequence). This CDR3 contains 12 residues.

The chain uses TRBV29-1 and TRBJ2-7; TRBD1 aligns across 9 bases. Germline V CDR1 and CDR2: SQVTM, ANQGSEA. V lost 7 bases to trimming and J lost 1 base; unmatched junction nucleotides: 8. This CDR3 is 14 amino acids long. CDR3 sequence (DNA): TGCAGCGCCCTTGGGACAGGGTTTTCCTACGAGCAGTACTTC. Protein product: CSALGTGFSYEQYF.

V is TRBV5-5 and J is TRBJ1-4, with 7 bases aligning to TRBD1. With 3 bases clipped from V and 0 bases from J, the junction kept 2 bases outside the gene matches. This CDR3 is built from 15 residues. CDR1 is SGHKS, CDR2 YYEKEE, per germline (reference sequence). CDR3 bases: TGTGCCAGCAGCTCCGGGACAGCAACTAATGAAAAACTGTTTTTT. It specifies CASSSGTATNEKLFF.

CDR3 sequence reads: CASSQLTDLNYGYTF. CDR3 coding DNA: TGCGCCAGCAGCCAATTGACAGACCTTAACTATGGCTACACCTTC. V gene TRBV4-1 combines with J gene TRBJ1-2; D may be TRBD1 (5 bases). CDR3 length: 15 amino acids. The V gene lost 2 bases and the J gene lost 1 base, with 11 bases spanning the gap. The germline V gene encodes CDR1 MGHRA and CDR2 YSYEKL.

The chain uses TRBV18 and TRBJ2-2; weak D call: TRBD2 (5 bases). The length of the CDR3 is 15 residues. V lost 1 base to trimming and J lost 2 bases, with 8 bases between them. Germline-derived CDR1 and CDR2 are KGHSH and LQKENI. Here the CDR3 DNA reads TGTGCCAGCTCACCACTCGGACTTAACACCGGGGAGCTGTTTTTT. This translates into CASSPLGLNTGELFF.

The chain carries TRBV9 and TRBJ1-4, with D perhaps matching TRBD1 (6 bases). The V gene lost 3 bases and the J gene lost 8 bases, with 14 bases spanning the gap. Germline V lookup: CDR1 SGDLS, CDR2 YYNGEE. The CDR3 is 14 amino acids. The CDR3 nucleotides read TGTGCCAGCAGCGCAGGACAGATCGGGGAAAAACTGTTTTTT. This codes for CASSAGQIGEKLFF.

This clone was recorded only once. A junction end diverges from the germline sequence, so it may reflect a read error. The chain is built from TRBV7-2 and TRBJ1-4; D is possibly TRBD1 (6 bases). The CDR3 runs to 13 residues. Looked up from germline, CDR1 is SGHTA and CDR2 is FQGNSA. The CDR3 region is CASSLGTAERLFF. The CDR3 nucleotides read TGTGCCAGCAGCTTAGGGACAGCAGAAAGACTGTTTTTT.

The V gene is TRBV28, the J gene TRBJ1-2; D unclear. V lost 7 bases and J 1 base, leaving 7 bases between the germline ends. Germline V lookup: CDR1 MDHEN, CDR2 SYDVKM. The CDR3 contains 12 residues. CDR3 nucleotide sequence: TGTGCCAGCAATGGCATTAACTATGGCTACACCTTC. Translation gives CASNGINYGYTF.

This clone was found a few times. For the CDR3, the DNA is TGTGCCAGCAGCCCCCGGGACAGGGAGTCACCCCTCCACTTT. It yields the protein CASSPRDRESPLHF. This chain joins TRBV7-2 and TRBJ1-6; the match to TRBD1 covers 9 bases. CDR3 length equals 14 residues. V gave up 5 bases and J gave up 10 bases; unmatched junction bases: 6. CDR1 and CDR2 (germline): SGHTA, FQGNSA.

The V and J genes are TRBV6-6 and TRBJ2-5, with D hard to call. Trimming left V 4 bases short and J 5 bases short, with 8 bases between. Germline lookup yields CDR1 MNHNY and CDR2 SVGAGI (reference sequence). This CDR3 has 12 amino acids. CDR3 sequence reads: CASSFAKETQYF. In nucleotides, the CDR3 is TGTGCCAGCAGTTTTGCCAAGGAGACCCAGTACTTC.

The V gene is TRBV4-1, the J gene TRBJ1-6; D is uncertain. The germline gives CDR1 MGHRA, CDR2 YSYEKL. The CDR3 runs 16 residues. V was clipped by 4 bases and J by 8 bases, with 18 bases between them. The CDR3 bases are TGCGCCAGCAGCCTCCTTCCGGGCTCTTCAGATTCACCCCTCCACTTT. Translation gives CASSLLPGSSDSPLHF.